Each of the 32 T cell receptor beta chains below was sequenced from the same sample in a study of shared clonotypes between healthy human individuals. Assay used: immunoSEQ multiplex PCR; TCRdb lists only in-frame clones, some missing. Of some 2,500,000 clones detected, roughly 93% appear once; the ten largest clones hold about 0.38%. Sequencing was done on a sample of naive CD4+ T cells from PBMCs. Noted subset: CD45RA+ positively selected. The receptors here all came from a man between 18 and 29 years old in good health. Some clones in this sample may be carry-over from other donors' samples.

This sequence joins TRBV5-6 and TRBJ2-5, with D perhaps matching TRBD1 (5 bases). Germline V lookup: CDR1 SGHDT, CDR2 YYEEEE. V lost 2 bases and J 2 bases, leaving 13 bases between the germline ends. CDR3 length equals 15 residues. The CDR3 region has the DNA TGTGCCAGCAGCTTAAGATCGCCAGGGCAAGAGACCCAGTACTTC. Protein product: CASSLRSPGQETQYF. The complete variable domain, with remaining parts taken from reference TRBV5-6 and TRBJ2-5, reads DAGVTQSPTHLIKTRGQQVTLRCSPKSGHDTVSWYQQALGQGPQFIFQYYEEEERQRGNFPDRFSGHQFPNYSSELNVNALLLGDSALYLCASSLRSPGQETQYFGPGTRLLVL.

V and J are TRBV18 and TRBJ2-1; D unclear. This CDR3 region has 20 residues. Germline CDR1 reads KGHSH; CDR2 reads LQKENI. Trimming took 6 bases from V and 0 from J, leaving 27 bases between them. The DNA for the CDR3 is TGTGCCAGCTCCCGAATTTCGGGTCAGATTATCGGTGGCTCCTACAATGAGCAGTTCTTC. Its protein is CASSRISGQIIGGSYNEQFF.

The V gene is TRBV27, the J gene TRBJ2-3, with TRBD2 as a possible D gene (6 bases). This CDR3 spans 15 amino acids. Germline values: CDR1 MNHEY, CDR2 SMNVEV (reference sequence). Trimming removed 5 bases at V and 1 base at J, with 13 bases between. CDR3 sequence: CASSPRRAGTDTQYF. The CDR3 coding sequence is TGTGCCAGCAGTCCCAGGAGGGCCGGCACAGATACGCAGTATTTT.

This clone appeared a few times. The rearrangement uses TRBV28 and TRBJ1-1, with D maybe TRBD1 (6 bases). CDR1 and CDR2 (germline): MDHEN, SYDVKM. The CDR3 is made up of 11 amino acids. Trimming pared 4 bases from V and 7 bases from J, leaving 7 bases between. Here the CDR3 reads CASSSRGEAFF. The CDR3 DNA reads as TGTGCCAGCAGTTCCAGGGGTGAAGCTTTCTTT.

The chain uses TRBV7-2 and TRBJ1-6, with D possibly being TRBD1 (5 bases). The CDR3 covers 14 residues. Germline V gene data show CDR1 as SGHTA and CDR2 as FQGNSA. The V gene lost 6 bases and the J gene lost 10 bases, with 16 bases spanning the gap. The CDR3 DNA sequence: TGTGCCAGCAGTGTCGGGACCCTAATCTCACCCCTCCACTTT. Protein: CASSVGTLISPLHF.

This clone was observed once. The rearrangement joins TRBV7-2 to TRBJ2-4; D is unclear. CDR1 and CDR2 from the germline V gene are SGHTA and FQGNSA. This CDR3 comprises 16 residues. Deletions cut 1 base from V and 0 bases from J, with 10 bases between. CDR3 nucleotides: TGTGCCAGCAGCTTAGTGGCAGTGGAAGCCAAAAACATTCAGTACTTC. Amino acids: CASSLVAVEAKNIQYF.

As for this clone: This same CDR3 is encoded by further DNA sequences in the sample. The rearrangement links TRBV7-3 to TRBJ1-1, with 7 bases identical to TRBD1. Germline CDR1 is SGHTA and CDR2 is FQGTGA. V dropped 5 bases and J dropped 5; count of bases not matched to a gene: 5. The CDR3 has 13 amino acids. CDR3 coding DNA: TGTGCCAGCAGCCCTCAGGGGGAAACTGAAGCTTTCTTT. This translates into CASSPQGETEAFF.

In nucleotides, the CDR3 is TGTGCCAGCAGCCGGATAGGACAGGCCCACGAGCAGTACTTC. It translates to CASSRIGQAHEQYF. J is TRBJ2-7 and V is TRBV7-2, with 7 nucleotides matching TRBD1. The trim removed 5 bases at V and 5 bases at J, leaving 9 bases unmatched. Germline V gene lookup returns CDR1 SGHTA and CDR2 FQGNSA. This CDR3 region has 14 residues.

This chain uses TRBV5-1 with TRBJ2-3; 7 bases line up with TRBD1. The CDR3 runs to 15 residues. V lost 3 bases to trimming and J lost 3 bases; unmatched junction nucleotides: 7. From germline, CDR1 is SGHRS and CDR2 YFSETQ. CDR3 DNA sequence: TGCGCCAGCAGCTCCCTGACAGGGACGACAGATACGCAGTATTTT. Translating gives CASSSLTGTTDTQYF.

V and J are TRBV2 and TRBJ2-3; D gene unclear. Deletions cut 3 bases from V and 3 bases from J, with 10 bases between. Germline V CDR1 and CDR2: SNHLY, FYNNEI. This CDR3 contains 14 residues. The CDR3 sequence: CASSDWTGTDTQYF. CDR3 bases: TGTGCCAGCAGTGACTGGACCGGGACAGATACGCAGTATTTT.

The rearrangement uses TRBV28 and TRBJ2-1, with TRBD2 matching 9 bases. The CDR3 covers 15 residues. The V gene end was trimmed by 9 bases and the J gene end by 3 bases; junction bases not matched to a gene: 9. The germline gives CDR1 MDHEN, CDR2 SYDVKM. For the CDR3, the DNA is TGTGCCAGTAAACGAGGGACTAGCAGCTACAATGAGCAGTTCTTC. Translation: CASKRGTSSYNEQFF.

The gene calls are TRBV7-9 and TRBJ1-1; 7 positions match TRBD1. V was clipped by 2 bases and J by 5 bases; unmatched bases: 17. From germline, CDR1 is SEHNR and CDR2 FQNEAQ (reference sequence). The CDR3 is made up of 18 amino acids. DNA of the CDR3: TGTGCCAGCAGCTTATGGGCTAGGGGGCTGCGGGGGAGTACTGAAGCTTTCTTT. It encodes CASSLWARGLRGSTEAFF.

V is TRBV19 and J is TRBJ2-3, with 13 nucleotides matching TRBD2. Germline V gives CDR1 LNHDA, CDR2 SQIVND (reference sequence). V lost 7 bases and J lost 5; bases outside the gene matches: 6. There are 15 residues in the CDR3. The CDR3 protein is CASTKTSGRIDTQYF. Here the CDR3 DNA reads TGTGCCAGTACCAAGACTAGCGGGAGGATAGATACGCAGTATTTT.

The J gene is TRBJ2-2, the V gene TRBV11-2; D call uncertain. The CDR3 loop spans 14 amino acids. Trimming took off 4 bases at V and 7 bases at J, with 13 bases between the two ends. Germline loops: CDR1 SGHAT, CDR2 FQNNGV. The CDR3 reads CASSSSPVSGELFF. The CDR3 nucleotides are TGTGCCAGCAGCTCGTCCCCTGTCAGCGGGGAGCTGTTTTTT.

This chain joins TRBV7-9 and TRBJ2-5; TRBD2 agrees at 9 bases. J gave up 5 bases and V 3 bases, and 13 bases lay outside the gene matches. Germline lookup yields CDR1 SEHNR and CDR2 FQNEAQ (reference sequence). The CDR3 loop spans 17 amino acids. CDR3 residues: CASSFRPAGGPGETQYF. The CDR3 DNA reads TGTGCCAGCAGCTTCCGTCCTGCGGGAGGGCCTGGGGAGACCCAGTACTTC. Variable domain in full (rest from reference TRBV7-9 and TRBJ2-5): DTGVSQNPRHKITKRGQNVTFRCDPISEHNRLYWYRQTLGQGPEFLTYFQNEAQLEKSRLLSDRFSAERPKGSFSTLEIQRTEQGDSAMYLCASSFRPAGGPGETQYFGPGTRLLVL.

The chain uses TRBV7-8 and TRBJ2-2, with 12 bases lining up with TRBD1. From germline, CDR1 is SGHVS and CDR2 FQNEAQ. The CDR3 has 16 amino acids. The junction had 6 bases not matched to a gene; V was cut back by 4 bases and J by 6 bases. The CDR3 DNA reads as TGTGCCAGCAGCTCCCCGGGACAGGGGGCGCCCGGGGAGCTGTTTTTT. Amino acid sequence: CASSSPGQGAPGELFF. Complete variable domain (other parts from reference TRBV7-8 and TRBJ2-2): GAGVSQSPRYKVAKRGQDVALRCDPISGHVSLFWYQQALGQGPEFLTYFQNEAQLDKSGLPSDRFFAERPEGSVSTLKIQRTQQEDSAVYLCASSSPGQGAPGELFFGEGSRLTVL.

The rearrangement joins TRBV6-5 to TRBJ1-2; D may be TRBD1 (5 bases). The CDR3 totals 14 residues. Per the germline V gene, CDR1 is MNHEY and CDR2 is SVGAGI. Trimming took off 3 bases at V and 8 bases at J, with 16 bases between the two ends. CDR3 residues: CASSYSSGTAGYTF. The CDR3 DNA is TGTGCCAGCAGTTATTCTTCGGGGACGGCGGGCTACACCTTC.

The table lists this clone with a few counts. The chain links TRBV19 to TRBJ1-2; TRBD1 aligns across 8 bases. The CDR3 sequence is 13 residues long. Looked up from germline, CDR1 is LNHDA and CDR2 is SQIVND (reference sequence). Losses at the gene ends were 10 bases for V and 2 bases for J; bases not matched to a gene: 6. CDR3 sequence (DNA): TGTGCCATTTGGACAGGGAGGAACTATGGCTACACCTTC. It encodes CAIWTGRNYGYTF.

The rearrangement joins TRBV5-1 to TRBJ1-1; D remains unclear. The CDR3 is 13 residues long. The V and J ends lost 0 bases and 8 bases respectively, with 11 bases between them. Per the germline V gene, CDR1 is SGHRS and CDR2 is YFSETQ. CDR3 in amino acids: CASSLVPDTEAFF. The CDR3 DNA follows: TGCGCCAGCAGCTTGGTACCGGATACCGAAGCTTTCTTT.

This chain joins TRBV30 and TRBJ1-6, with a tentative D call TRBD1 (6 bases). V was trimmed by 5 bases and J by 8 bases, leaving 13 bases between them. This CDR3 is built from 13 residues. From germline, CDR1 is GTSNPN and CDR2 SVGIG (reference sequence). As DNA, the CDR3 is TGTGCCTGGGGTCCGGGGGCGTATTCACCCCTCCACTTT. Translated, it gives CAWGPGAYSPLHF. The complete variable domain, with remaining parts taken from reference TRBV30 and TRBJ1-6, reads SQTIHQWPATLVQPVGSPLSLECTVEGTSNPNLYWYRQAAGRGLQLLFYSVGIGQISSEVPQNLSASRPQDRQFILSSKKLLLSDSGFYLCAWGPGAYSPLHFGNGTRLTVT.

The rearrangement uses TRBV28 and TRBJ2-1; D is unresolved. The CDR3 length is 11 residues. The V gene's germline CDR1 is MDHEN and CDR2 SYDVKM. Trimming removed 1 base from V and 15 bases from J, with 10 bases in between. CDR3 sequence (DNA): TGTGCCAGCAGTTTATCCGCAACTCCGTTCTTC. It specifies CASSLSATPFF.

Concerning this clone: Other DNA sequences from this sample encode an identical CDR3 as well. The chain is built from TRBV6-5 and TRBJ1-1, with D unclear. This CDR3 contains 12 residues. V was pared by 5 bases and J by 0 bases, with 4 bases between. CDR1 is MNHEY, CDR2 SVGAGI, per germline. CDR3 sequence reads: CASSTVNTEAFF. DNA for the CDR3: TGTGCCAGCAGTACCGTGAACACTGAAGCTTTCTTT.

This rearrangement joins TRBV7-8 to TRBJ2-7, with 11 nucleotides matching TRBD1. The CDR3 is made up of 16 amino acids. Per germline, CDR1 SGHVS and CDR2 FQNEAQ. J gave up 3 bases and V 3 bases, and 7 bases lay outside the gene matches. The CDR3 DNA follows: TGTGCCAGCAGCTTCGGAGAGGGGACAGGGGGCTACGAGCAGTACTTC. Translating it yields CASSFGEGTGGYEQYF.

The chain combines TRBV5-1 with TRBJ2-6, with D unresolved. Trimming took off 0 bases at V and 0 bases at J, with 10 bases between the two ends. This CDR3 is built from 17 residues. CDR1 is SGHRS, CDR2 YFSETQ, per germline. Here the CDR3 DNA reads TGCGCCAGCAGCTTGGGGGCCAGCCTCTCTGGGGCCAACGTCCTGACTTTC. It codes for CASSLGASLSGANVLTF.

The rearrangement links TRBV18 to TRBJ1-4; TRBD1 agrees at 12 bases. The J segment lost 10 bases and the V segment lost 3 bases, leaving 6 bases of the junction unmatched. This CDR3 comprises 15 residues. Germline V lookup: CDR1 KGHSH, CDR2 LQKENI. The DNA for the CDR3 is TGTGCCAGCTCACCGGGACAGGGGGCCTCGGGAAAACTGTTTTTT. Translated, it gives CASSPGQGASGKLFF.

The chain carries TRBV6-1 and TRBJ2-7, with unresolved D. The germline gives CDR1 MNHNS, CDR2 SASEGT. The CDR3 consists of 13 residues. V gave up 4 bases and J gave up 5 bases, with 12 bases separating them. In DNA, the CDR3 is TGTGCCAGCAGTGTAGAGAACCTCCACGAGCAGTACTTC. Residues: CASSVENLHEQYF.

The chain couples TRBV7-9 to TRBJ1-1, with D tentatively TRBD1 (5 bases). Germline assignment: CDR1 SEHNR and CDR2 FQNEAQ (reference sequence). The V end lost 5 bases, the J end lost 0 bases, and 13 bases lay between the germline ends. This CDR3 comprises 15 residues. The CDR3 spells CASSHGTDMNTEAFF. CDR3 bases: TGTGCCAGCAGCCATGGGACGGACATGAACACTGAAGCTTTCTTT. The complete variable domain, with remaining parts taken from reference TRBV7-9 and TRBJ1-1, reads DTGVSQNPRHKITKRGQNVTFRCDPISEHNRLYWYRQTLGQGPEFLTYFQNEAQLEKSRLLSDRFSAERPKGSFSTLEIQRTEQGDSAMYLCASSHGTDMNTEAFFGQGTRLTVV.

This clone was observed a single time. The gene calls are TRBV29-1 and TRBJ2-3; TRBD2 matches 11 bases. CDR3 length: 15 amino acids. The germline V gene has CDR1 SQVTM and CDR2 ANQGSEA. The V and J ends lost 4 bases and 2 bases, in that order; junction bases with no gene match: 5. The CDR3 DNA reads as TGCAGCGTTGGCCTGACTAGCGGGGACACAGATACGCAGTATTTT. Translating it yields CSVGLTSGDTDTQYF.

The genes are TRBV7-6 and TRBJ1-4; TRBD1 might be the D (5 bases). Trimming pared 2 bases from V and 7 bases from J, leaving 14 bases between. Germline V gene data show CDR1 as SGHVS and CDR2 as FNYEAQ. The CDR3 runs 15 residues. Written as DNA, the CDR3 is TGTGCCAGCAGCTTACAGGGAACTTCGGGTGAAAAACTGTTTTTT. Its translation: CASSLQGTSGEKLFF.

V is TRBV28 and J is TRBJ2-7; tentative D call: TRBD1 (6 bases). Between the trimmed V and J ends, which lost 6 bases and 0 bases, there was a span of 18 bases. Germline-derived CDR1 and CDR2 are MDHEN and SYDVKM. The CDR3 is 16 amino acids. The CDR3 is CASSSTGTPSSYEQYF. CDR3 in DNA: TGTGCCAGCAGCTCCACCGGGACACCCAGCTCCTACGAGCAGTACTTC.

The chain uses TRBV18 and TRBJ1-2; perhaps TRBD1 as D (6 bases). The germline V gene encodes CDR1 KGHSH and CDR2 LQKENI. CDR3 size: 14 residues. V gave up 3 bases and J gave up 7 bases, with 15 bases separating them. CDR3 bases: TGTGCCAGCTCACCCCCGGAGGGGGGTCCTGGCTACACCTTC. Encoded protein: CASSPPEGGPGYTF.

The V call is TRBV11-1, the J call TRBJ1-2; D ambiguous. Trimming took 4 bases from V and 4 from J, leaving 7 bases between them. Germline CDR1 SGHAT, CDR2 FQDESV (reference sequence). The CDR3 spans 12 residues. The CDR3: CASSSGPYGYTF. CDR3 coding DNA: TGTGCCAGCAGCTCCGGCCCCTATGGCTACACCTTC. The entire variable domain, with the rest obtained from reference TRBV11-1 and TRBJ1-2, is as follows: EAEVAQSPRYKITEKSQAVAFWCDPISGHATLYWYRQILGQGPELLVQFQDESVVDDSQLPKDRFSAERLKGVDSTLKIQPAELGDSAMYLCASSSGPYGYTFGSGTRLTVV.